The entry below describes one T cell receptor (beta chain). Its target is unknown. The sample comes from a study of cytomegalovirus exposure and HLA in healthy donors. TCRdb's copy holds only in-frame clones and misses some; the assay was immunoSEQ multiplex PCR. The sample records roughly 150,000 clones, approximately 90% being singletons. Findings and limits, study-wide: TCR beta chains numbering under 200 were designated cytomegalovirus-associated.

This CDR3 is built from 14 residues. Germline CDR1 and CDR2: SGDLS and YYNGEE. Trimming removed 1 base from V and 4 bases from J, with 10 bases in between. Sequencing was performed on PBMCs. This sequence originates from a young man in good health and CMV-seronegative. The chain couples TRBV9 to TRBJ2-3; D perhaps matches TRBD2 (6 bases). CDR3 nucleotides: TGTGCCAGCAGCGTAATAGGAGGGCCAGATACGCAGTATTTT. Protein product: CASSVIGGPDTQYF.